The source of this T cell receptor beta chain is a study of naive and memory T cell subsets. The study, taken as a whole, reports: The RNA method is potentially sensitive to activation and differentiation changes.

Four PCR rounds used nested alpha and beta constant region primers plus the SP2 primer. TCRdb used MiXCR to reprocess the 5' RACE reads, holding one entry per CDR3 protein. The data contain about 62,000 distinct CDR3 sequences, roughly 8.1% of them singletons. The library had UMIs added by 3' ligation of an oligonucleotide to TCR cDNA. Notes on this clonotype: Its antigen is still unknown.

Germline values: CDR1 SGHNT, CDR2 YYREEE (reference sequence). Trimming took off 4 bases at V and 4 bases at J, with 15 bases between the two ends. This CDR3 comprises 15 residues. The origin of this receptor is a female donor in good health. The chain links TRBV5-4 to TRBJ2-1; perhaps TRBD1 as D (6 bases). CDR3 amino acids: CASSQSPGQYNEQFF. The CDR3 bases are TGTGCCAGCAGCCAGTCCCCGGGACAATACAATGAGCAGTTCTTC.